Presented here are 16 T cell receptor beta chains from one specimen sequenced in a study of TIL therapy for anti-PD-1-resistant metastatic lung cancer. As to time point: pre-treatment sample, taken before nivolumab and TIL therapy. This was the immunoSEQ v3 assay. Profiled with immunoSEQ multiplex PCR; TCRdb holds only in-frame clones, not every one. This sample has about 60,000 clones, with around 69% found just once. The material was blood, obtained at baseline. The receptors here all came from a person between 30 and 79 years old with non-small cell lung cancer.

The chain combines TRBV5-1 with TRBJ1-2; D not resolved. The CDR3 runs to 15 residues. The V gene's germline CDR1 is SGHRS and CDR2 YFSETQ. Trimming left V 0 bases short and J 1 base short, with 10 bases between. CDR3 loop: CASSLGQPLNYGYTF. Written as DNA, the CDR3 is TGCGCCAGCAGCTTGGGGCAGCCGCTTAACTATGGCTACACCTTC.

The V and J genes are TRBV4-1 and TRBJ2-7, with 9 bases lining up with TRBD2. There are 15 residues in the CDR3. The trim removed 1 base at V and 6 bases at J, leaving 7 bases unmatched. Germline CDR1 reads MGHRA; CDR2 reads YSYEKL. CDR3 region: CASSQVIAGDREQYF. In DNA form, the CDR3 reads TGCGCCAGCAGCCAAGTTATAGCGGGGGATCGCGAGCAGTACTTC.

This clone occurred once. CDR3 DNA: TGCAGCGTGGGGGATATACACAGGGCAGATACGCAGTATTTT. Its protein product is CSVGDIHRADTQYF. J is TRBJ2-3 and V is TRBV29-1; weak D call: TRBD1 (6 bases). The CDR3 runs 14 residues. V lost 6 bases and J 4 bases, leaving 17 bases between the germline ends. Germline values: CDR1 SQVTM, CDR2 ANQGSEA.

This chain links TRBV19 with TRBJ2-7; 12 nucleotides align to TRBD1. The length of the CDR3 is 15 residues. Germline CDR1 is LNHDA and CDR2 is SQIVND (reference sequence). Trimming took 8 bases from V and 2 from J; bases not matched to a gene: 7. CDR3 amino acids: CASSQGQGAPYEQYF. The CDR3 nucleotides read TGTGCCAGTTCCCAGGGACAGGGGGCCCCCTACGAGCAGTACTTC.

This clone turned up a few times. The chain couples TRBV2 to TRBJ2-5; TRBD2 aligns across 11 bases. J lost 3 bases, V lost 5 bases, and 2 bases had no gene match. The CDR3 runs to 14 residues. Germline V gene data show CDR1 as SNHLY and CDR2 as FYNNEI. The CDR3 DNA reads as TGTGCCAGCAGTCAGGGACTAGCGGAAGAGACCCAGTACTTC. This sequence encodes CASSQGLAEETQYF.

This chain joins TRBV10-2 and TRBJ1-6; D is perhaps TRBD1 (5 bases). This CDR3 region has 13 residues. The germline gives CDR1 WSHSY, CDR2 SAAADI. V lost 2 bases, J lost 8 bases, and 7 bases lay in between. DNA for the CDR3: TGCGCCAGCAGTGAGGGAGGGGATTCACCCCTCCACTTT. This encodes CASSEGGDSPLHF.

The rearrangement links TRBV2 to TRBJ2-7, with 9 bases identical to TRBD1. This CDR3 has 13 residues. Germline V gives CDR1 SNHLY, CDR2 FYNNEI. The V segment lost 8 bases and the J segment 7 bases; nucleotides outside the gene matches: 9. CDR3 loop: CASGRDRVPEQYF. The CDR3 nucleotides read TGTGCCAGCGGCCGGGACAGGGTTCCTGAGCAGTACTTC.

The chain links TRBV11-2 to TRBJ2-3; D is unresolved. V was cut by 8 bases and J by 2 bases, with 14 bases left in between. Germline V gene lookup returns CDR1 SGHAT and CDR2 FQNNGV. The CDR3 contains 14 residues. CDR3 bases: TGTGCCAGCGACCAAGGTGCAGTCACAGATACGCAGTATTTT. Protein product: CASDQGAVTDTQYF.

V usage is TRBV6-4 and J usage is TRBJ2-1, with 8 bases that match TRBD2. The CDR3 runs to 12 residues. Trimming at V came to 1 base and at J to 15 bases, leaving 5 bases not matched to a gene. Germline V gene data show CDR1 as MRHNA and CDR2 as SNTAGT. The CDR3 coding sequence is TGTGCCAGCAGTGACTACGGGACTAGATGGTTCTTC. As protein: CASSDYGTRWFF.

CDR3 nucleotides: TGTGCCAGCAGCCTAGGACAGAGGGGAGAAGGCTACACCTTC. It is translated as CASSLGQRGEGYTF. The chain has TRBV7-9 and TRBJ1-2; weak D call: TRBD1 (6 bases). CDR1 and CDR2 from the germline V gene are SEHNR and FQNEAQ (reference sequence). V lost 5 bases, J lost 8 bases, and 18 bases lay in between. There are 14 residues in the CDR3.

V usage is TRBV5-4 and J usage is TRBJ2-2; D tentatively fits TRBD1 or TRBD2 (5 bases each). V was pared by 3 bases and J by 4 bases, with 13 bases between. This CDR3 is 15 amino acids long. Germline lookup yields CDR1 SGHNT and CDR2 YYREEE (reference sequence). CDR3 sequence (DNA): TGTGCCAGCAGCTCCGGGAAGGGGTTCACCGGGGAGCTGTTTTTT. This gives the protein CASSSGKGFTGELFF. The full variable domain, completed using reference TRBV5-4 and TRBJ2-2, is ETGVTQSPTHLIKTRGQQVTLRCSSQSGHNTVSWYQQALGQGPQFIFQYYREEENGRGNFPPRFSGLQFPNYSSELNVNALELDDSALYLCASSSGKGFTGELFFGEGSRLTVL.

The gene calls are TRBV10-1 and TRBJ2-1, with unresolved D. Trimming left V 6 bases short and J 10 bases short, with 10 bases between. Germline CDR1 and CDR2: WNHNN and SYGVQD (reference sequence). The CDR3 covers 11 residues. CDR3 nucleotides: TGCGCCAGCAGCCTGGGGTCGGAGCAGTTCTTC. This gives the protein CASSLGSEQFF.

The chain joins TRBV30 to TRBJ1-6; D call uncertain. The ends were cut back, 0 bases at V and 5 bases at J, with 8 bases in the middle. The length of the CDR3 is 14 residues. Germline CDR1 GTSNPN, CDR2 SVGIG (reference sequence). The DNA of the CDR3 is TGTGCCTGGAGTGTAATCCGGGATAATTCACCCCTCCACTTT. The encoded protein is CAWSVIRDNSPLHF. The full variable domain, rest sourced from reference TRBV30 and TRBJ1-6, is SQTIHQWPATLVQPVGSPLSLECTVEGTSNPNLYWYRQAAGRGLQLLFYSVGIGQISSEVPQNLSASRPQDRQFILSSKKLLLSDSGFYLCAWSVIRDNSPLHFGNGTRLTVT.

There are a few counts of this clone. For the CDR3, the DNA is TGTGCCAGCACCAGTTTGCGGACATTCAATCAGCCCCAGCATTTT. Translated: CASTSLRTFNQPQHF. This chain uses TRBV28 with TRBJ1-5; perhaps TRBD1 as D (5 bases). V was shortened by 7 bases and J by 3 bases, with 16 bases between the two germline ends. The CDR3 totals 15 residues. CDR1 and CDR2 from the germline V gene are MDHEN and SYDVKM.

The chain employs TRBV7-2 and TRBJ1-2; D gene ambiguous. In germline, CDR1 is SGHTA, CDR2 FQGNSA. The CDR3 runs to 13 residues. Trimming pared 7 bases from V and 1 base from J, leaving 10 bases between. CDR3 residues: CASKGVVNYGYTF. CDR3 nucleotides: TGTGCCAGCAAGGGCGTTGTTAACTATGGCTACACCTTC. Using reference TRBV7-2 and TRBJ1-2 for the parts outside the CDR3, the full variable domain is GAGVSQSPSNKVTEKGKDVELRCDPISGHTALYWYRQSLGQGLEFLIYFQGNSAPDKSGLPSDRFSAERTGGSVSTLTIQRTQQEDSAVYLCASKGVVNYGYTFGSGTRLTVV.

J is TRBJ2-1 and V is TRBV7-2; D may be TRBD2 (6 bases). V was pared by 5 bases and J by 2 bases, with 10 bases between. Germline CDR1 reads SGHTA; CDR2 reads FQGNSA. The CDR3 has 14 residues. In DNA form, the CDR3 reads TGTGCCAGCAGCGGGGGGACGGCCTACAATGAGCAGTTCTTC. Translation gives CASSGGTAYNEQFF.